This is a list of T cell receptor beta chains from one sample in a study of T cells in Graves' hyperthyroidism and ophthalmopathy. TCRdb re-derived calls from the multiplex PCR reads in MiXCR, one entry per CDR3 protein. The sample consists of hundreds of thousands of distinct CDR3 sequences, roughly 15% of them appearing once. The source material was blood. These TCRs come from a woman younger than 30 with Graves' ophthalmopathy. Each CDR3 is given with its conserved first and last residue. A D gene is named only where the DNA matches it firmly. A row's size may be missing; if present it is once, few, many or a size class.

v_call,d_call,j_call,clone_size,cdr3_nt,cdr3_aa
TRBV30,NA,TRBJ2-6,many,TGTGCCTGGAGTTCTGGGGCCAACGTCCTGACTTTC,CAWSSGANVLTF
TRBV10-1,NA,TRBJ1-2,NA,TGCGCCAGCAGATCCTCGGGCGGAGGCTACACCTTC,CASRSSGGGYTF
TRBV2,NA,TRBJ2-7,many,TGTGCCAGCAGTGAAGTTAACAGAAGAGGATCCTACGAGCAGTACTTC,CASSEVNRRGSYEQYF
TRBV4-3,TRBD1,TRBJ1-1,many,TGCGCCAGCAGCCAAGAGAGACAGGGGGACACTGAAGCTTTCTTT,CASSQERQGDTEAFF
TRBV20-1,TRBD2,TRBJ2-5,many,TGCAGTGCTTATACTAGCGGGTCTTTACAGACCCAGTACTTC,CSAYTSGSLQTQYF
TRBV9,NA,TRBJ2-1,NA,TGTGCCAGCAGCCTAACAGGGGAGGGGCCATACAATGAGCAGTTCTTC,CASSLTGEGPYNEQFF
TRBV28,NA,TRBJ2-5,many,TGTGCCAGCAGTTTCGTACACCAAGAGACCCAGTACTTC,CASSFVHQETQYF
TRBV14,NA,TRBJ2-3,NA,TGTGCCAGCAGCCAGGGGGACTGGAGCACAGATACGCAGTATTTT,CASSQGDWSTDTQYF
TRBV28,NA,TRBJ2-7,many,TGTGCCAGCAGTTTCCCAGTAGACAGCTCCTACGAGCAGTACTTC,CASSFPVDSSYEQYF
TRBV7-9,NA,TRBJ2-7,many,TGTGCCAGCAGCCCCGGATGGGCTTCCTACGAGCAGTACTTC,CASSPGWASYEQYF
TRBV28,TRBD1,TRBJ2-1,many,TGTGCCAGCAGGACCTTGAAGGGACAGAGCTACAATGAGCAGTTCTTC,CASRTLKGQSYNEQFF
TRBV7-2,TRBD2,TRBJ2-1,NA,TGTGCCAGCAGCTTAAGTGGTAGCGGGAGGTATGAGCAGTTCTTC,CASSLSGSGRYEQFF
TRBV3-1,TRBD1,TRBJ1-3,many,TGTGCCAGCAGCCCGGGGACAGGGGATCGAAACACCATATATTTT,CASSPGTGDRNTIYF
TRBV10-3,NA,TRBJ2-2,few,TGTGCCTCCCGACCTTCAGGCGATTCTGGGGAGCTGTTTTTT,CASRPSGDSGELFF
TRBV10-3,NA,TRBJ1-5,many,TGTGCCATCAGTGGGGCGTATAGCAATCAGCCCCAGCATTTT,CAISGAYSNQPQHF
TRBV20-1,NA,TRBJ2-4,NA,TGCAGTGCGTACAGGGTCGGCAAAAACATTCAGTACTTC,CSAYRVGKNIQYF
TRBV19,NA,TRBJ1-3,few,TGTGCCACCAGCGGGACCCCTGGAAACACCATATATTTT,CATSGTPGNTIYF
TRBV19,NA,TRBJ1-5,NA,TGTGCCAGTAGTATAGGGTGGGGGCCCAATCAGCCCCAGCATTTT,CASSIGWGPNQPQHF
TRBV20-1,NA,TRBJ1-6,few,TGCAGTGCTAGACCCTCTGGTCTCGGGAAGGGTTCACCCCTCCACTTT,CSARPSGLGKGSPLHF
TRBV7-2,NA,TRBJ1-6,few,TGTGCCAGCAGCTTAGTTGATTACAATTCACCCCTCCACTTT,CASSLVDYNSPLHF
TRBV7-9,NA,TRBJ2-1,NA,TGTGCCAGCAGCTTAACTTGGCCCACCGGGGAGCAGTTCTTC,CASSLTWPTGEQFF
TRBV15,NA,TRBJ1-5,many,TGTGCCACCAGCACCCTGAACGATCAGCCCCAGCATTTT,CATSTLNDQPQHF
TRBV27,TRBD1,TRBJ1-1,many,TGTGCCAGCAGATTCTCAGGGGGCTACACTGAAGCTTTCTTT,CASRFSGGYTEAFF
TRBV19,TRBD1,TRBJ2-7,NA,TGTGCCAGTAGTATGGGACAGTTTAACTACGAGCAGTACTTC,CASSMGQFNYEQYF
TRBV29-1,TRBD2,TRBJ2-5,NA,TGCAGCGTCTGTTTGATCGGGACTAGCGGGAGGCAAGAGACCCAGTACTTC,CSVCLIGTSGRQETQYF
TRBV7-2,TRBD1,TRBJ2-7,few,TGTGCCAGCAGTAATCGACAGGGACACGGCGAGCAGTACTTC,CASSNRQGHGEQYF
TRBV6-1,NA,TRBJ1-1,many,TGTGCCAGCAGTGAAAAGGGACACCTTGAAGCTTTCTTT,CASSEKGHLEAFF
TRBV6-1,NA,TRBJ2-7,many,TGTGCCAGCAGTGAGGGACGTATCTCCTACGAGCAGTACTTC,CASSEGRISYEQYF
TRBV6-1,NA,TRBJ1-2,many,TGTGCCAGCAGGAACGGCGTCGGCTACACCTTC,CASRNGVGYTF
TRBV10-3,NA,TRBJ2-4,many,TGTGCCATCAGTGAGTTCGGAACCCAGGGGTCCAAAAACATTCAGTACTTC,CAISEFGTQGSKNIQYF
TRBV3-1,NA,TRBJ1-4,many,TGTGCCAGCAGCCAAGGATTGGGCAGGGGATACGAAAAACTGTTTTTT,CASSQGLGRGYEKLFF
TRBV12-3/TRBV12-4,TRBD1,TRBJ1-1,many,TGTGCCAGCTCGGGACAGCTGAACACTGAAGCTTTCTTT,CASSGQLNTEAFF
TRBV27,NA,TRBJ2-2,many,TGTGCCAGCAGTTTCCGGACAGGGGAGCTGTTTTTT,CASSFRTGELFF
TRBV7-9,NA,TRBJ2-3,many,TGTGCCAGCAGCTCAATGCGGATGAGTAGAGATACGCAGTATTTT,CASSSMRMSRDTQYF
TRBV3-1,NA,TRBJ1-3,NA,TGTGCCAGCAGCCACGGAGGACCCTCTGGAAGCACCATATATTTT,CASSHGGPSGSTIYF
TRBV12-3/TRBV12-4,TRBD2,TRBJ2-3,many,TGTGCCAGCAGTCACCCGTCTAGCGGGGATGGAGATACGCAGTATTTT,CASSHPSSGDGDTQYF
TRBV7-9,NA,TRBJ1-1,many,TGTGCCAGCAGCTTAGGGCCCGGGGACACTGAAGCTTTCTTT,CASSLGPGDTEAFF
TRBV9,TRBD1,TRBJ2-7,NA,TGTGCCAGCAGCGGACCGACAGGGGACTACGAGCAGTACTTC,CASSGPTGDYEQYF
TRBV27,NA,TRBJ2-3,many,TGTGCCAGCAGTTTCCTTCAGACGGGAGAGGGCACAGATACGCAGTATTTT,CASSFLQTGEGTDTQYF
TRBV20-1,TRBD1,TRBJ2-7,many,TGCAGTGCTCCGAGGGCAGGGGGCTACGAGCAGTACTTC,CSAPRAGGYEQYF
TRBV12-5,NA,TRBJ2-1,many,TGTGCTAGTGCCCCGAAGGGCCCCAAGGCGAATGAGCAGTTCTTC,CASAPKGPKANEQFF
TRBV28,TRBD1,TRBJ2-1,many,TGTGCCAGCAGGCAGGGGGAGAGCTCCTACAATGAGCAGTTCTTC,CASRQGESSYNEQFF
TRBV2,TRBD2,TRBJ2-1,many,TGTGCCAGCAGTCATAAACTAGCGGGAGTTTGGGATGAGCAGTTCTTC,CASSHKLAGVWDEQFF
TRBV6-6,NA,TRBJ2-3,many,TGTGCCAGCAGTTACTCCTTCACCACAGATACGCAGTATTTT,CASSYSFTTDTQYF
TRBV4-3,NA,TRBJ2-7,many,TGCGCCAGCAGCCCCGGGCGCCACCGCTCCTACGAGCAGTACTTC,CASSPGRHRSYEQYF
TRBV19,NA,TRBJ2-2,NA,TGTGCCAGTAGTAACCAGCTGTACACCGGGGAGCTGTTTTTT,CASSNQLYTGELFF
TRBV10-1,NA,TRBJ2-7,NA,TGCGCCAGCAGCCCTCAGGGGTCGGGGGTCTACGAGCAGTACTTC,CASSPQGSGVYEQYF
TRBV28,TRBD2,TRBJ2-4,NA,TGTGCCAGCAGTCATAGCGGGGCTAAAAACATTCAGTACTTC,CASSHSGAKNIQYF
TRBV27,TRBD1,TRBJ2-3,many,TGTGCCAGCAGTCCACAGGGGGTTTTGGGGGCAGATACGCAGTATTTT,CASSPQGVLGADTQYF
TRBV28,NA,TRBJ1-4,many,TGTGCCAGCGAAGGTCTCGGGAATGGGGAAAAACTGTTTTTT,CASEGLGNGEKLFF
TRBV6-1,NA,TRBJ2-7,many,TGTGCCAGCAGGGGACCCGCTTATTACGAGCAGTACTTC,CASRGPAYYEQYF